This T cell receptor beta chain was captured by sequencing in a study of T cells in Graves' hyperthyroidism and ophthalmopathy. Each patient was aged 18 to 65 and had newly diagnosed hyperthyroidism of under 2 months' duration. For the diagnoses, clinical symptoms, serum thyroxine and TRAb, thyroid ultrasound and orbital computed tomography were used. In its sample, this clonotype was seen once. Its antigen is currently unknown. V was pared by 1 base and J by 0 bases, with 10 bases between. This CDR3 contains 16 residues. The germline gives CDR1 LGHNA, CDR2 YNFKEQ. Researchers took RNA transcripts and amplified the TCR beta CDR3 regions from them. Primed by the HTBI set, a first-round RT-PCR was run on the TCR CDR3. Each CDR3 protein gets one entry after TCRdb re-called the multiplex PCR reads with MiXCR. The profile shows 300,000 to 400,000 distinct CDR3 sequences, approximately 18% of them singletons.

Study outcomes and limitations: Most thyroid clonotypes expanded above 0.001 were also detected in blood. By a 13 V-J model, ophthalmopathy was set apart from stable hyperthyroidism.

The chain carries TRBV4-2 and TRBJ2-1; D may be TRBD2 (6 bases). This clonotype was sampled from a woman aged 50 to 60 with Graves' hyperthyroidism. The source material was blood. The CDR3 reads CASSQVLAASYNEQFF. The CDR3 DNA reads as TGTGCCAGCAGCCAAGTATTAGCGGCCTCCTACAATGAGCAGTTCTTC.